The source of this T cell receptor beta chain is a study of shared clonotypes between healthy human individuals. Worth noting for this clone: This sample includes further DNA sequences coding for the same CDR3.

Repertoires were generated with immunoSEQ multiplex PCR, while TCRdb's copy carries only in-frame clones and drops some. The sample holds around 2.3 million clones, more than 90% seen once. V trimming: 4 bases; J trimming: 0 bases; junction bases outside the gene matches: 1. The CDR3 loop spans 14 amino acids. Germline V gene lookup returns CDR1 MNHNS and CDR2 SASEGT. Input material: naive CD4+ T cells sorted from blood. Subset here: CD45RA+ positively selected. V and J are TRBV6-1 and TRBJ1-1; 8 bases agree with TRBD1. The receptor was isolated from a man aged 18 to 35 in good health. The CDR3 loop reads CASSAQGVNTEAFF. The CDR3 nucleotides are TGTGCCAGCAGTGCACAGGGGGTGAACACTGAAGCTTTCTTT.